These 18 T cell receptor beta chains were all obtained from the same sample, sequenced in a study of a mutant IDH1 vaccine in newly diagnosed glioma. Specified time point: week 35, safety follow-up. All doses held 300 ug of mutant IDH1 20-mer peptide, with topical imiquimod. The protocol was immunoSEQ multiplex PCR, while the TCRdb copy is restricted to in-frame clones and leaves out a portion. The repertoire holds some 54,000 clones, 80% to 85% seen once, with roughly 4% in the top ten. These TCRs are of unknown antigen specificity. Source: PBMCs, taken from a glioma patient whose treatment included an IDH1 peptide vaccine. The receptors come from a woman between 18 and 30 years old with glioma.

The chain couples TRBV4-1 to TRBJ2-7, with TRBD2 matching over 9 bases. Germline values: CDR1 MGHRA, CDR2 YSYEKL. The CDR3 length is 15 residues. V lost 4 bases, J lost 5 bases, and 9 bases stayed unmatched. This CDR3 reads CASSPIAGVHNEQYF. The CDR3 DNA reads TGCGCCAGCAGCCCGATAGCGGGAGTGCACAACGAGCAGTACTTC.

The rearrangement joins TRBV25-1 to TRBJ1-3, with 8 bases that match TRBD1. Germline CDR1 and CDR2: MGHDK and SYGVNS. The CDR3 runs to 16 residues. After removal of 7 bases from V and 0 bases from J, the junction contained 8 bases not matched to a gene. CDR3 sequence: CASTPGQAYSGNTIYF. CDR3 sequence (DNA): TGTGCCAGCACCCCGGGACAGGCCTACTCTGGAAACACCATATATTTT. The complete variable domain, with remaining parts taken from reference TRBV25-1 and TRBJ1-3, reads EADIYQTPRYLVIGTGKKITLECSQTMGHDKMYWYQQDPGMELHLIHYSYGVNSTEKGDLSSESTVSRIRTEHFPLTLESARPSHTSQYLCASTPGQAYSGNTIYFGEGSWLTVV.

The chain carries TRBV5-6 and TRBJ1-1; 8 bases map to TRBD1. V shed 7 bases, J shed 5 bases, and the junction held 7 bases outside the gene matches. Germline-derived CDR1 and CDR2 are SGHDT and YYEEEE. This CDR3 comprises 13 residues. The CDR3 reads CASVRQGRTEAFF. CDR3 sequence (DNA): TGTGCCAGCGTACGACAGGGGAGAACTGAAGCTTTCTTT.

V usage is TRBV6-5 and J usage is TRBJ1-1; D not certain. Germline V gives CDR1 MNHEY, CDR2 SVGAGI. The CDR3 is 13 amino acids. Trimming took 6 bases from V and 1 from J, leaving 9 bases between them. The DNA of the CDR3 is TGTGCCAGCAGCGTTCTTGGGAACACTGAAGCTTTCTTT. Translated: CASSVLGNTEAFF.

The chain combines TRBV2 with TRBJ2-1; D is unresolved. Trimming took off 0 bases at V and 12 bases at J, with 9 bases between the two ends. This CDR3 region has 12 residues. Germline CDR1 reads SNHLY; CDR2 reads FYNNEI. The CDR3, as DNA: TGTGCCAGCAGTGAAGCGATCAGTCGGCAGTTCTTC. Protein sequence: CASSEAISRQFF.

The chain uses TRBV4-2 and TRBJ2-7; tentatively, D is TRBD2 (6 bases). V was trimmed by 4 bases and J by 0 bases, leaving 10 bases between them. Germline V gene lookup returns CDR1 LGHNA and CDR2 YNFKEQ. The CDR3 consists of 14 residues. CDR3 nucleotides: TGTGCCAGCAGCCGAATCGGGAGCTCCTACGAGCAGTACTTC. This sequence encodes CASSRIGSSYEQYF.

This clone has a handful of counts. The CDR3: CATRASNTEAFF. CDR3 nucleotides: TGTGCCACCAGGGCCAGCAACACTGAAGCTTTCTTT. V usage is TRBV19 and J usage is TRBJ1-1; TRBD1 is a possible D gene (5 bases). CDR1 and CDR2 from the germline V gene are LNHDA and SQIVND (reference sequence). The CDR3 has 12 amino acids. V lost 10 bases, J lost 2 bases, and 11 bases lay in between.

This clone was counted only a few times. The gene calls are TRBV7-2 and TRBJ1-2, with a possible D match to TRBD1 (5 bases). CDR3 length: 12 residues. V lost 1 base and J lost 7, with 7 bases in between. Germline assignment: CDR1 SGHTA and CDR2 FQGNSA. CDR3 DNA: TGTGCCAGCAGCTTAGGTGGGGGTGGCTACACCTTC. Translation: CASSLGGGGYTF.

J is TRBJ2-5 and V is TRBV7-2; D unclear. This CDR3 contains 17 residues. From germline, CDR1 is SGHTA and CDR2 FQGNSA. V was trimmed by 4 bases and J by 5 bases, leaving 23 bases between them. In nucleotides, the CDR3 is TGTGCCAGCAGCTCCAGCGAAAGGGCCCCCCCAGTTGAGACCCAGTACTTC. This sequence encodes CASSSSERAPPVETQYF.

The chain's CDR3 is CASSPPGATNEKLFF. The CDR3 DNA reads TGCGCCAGCAGCCCCCCGGGGGCGACTAATGAAAAACTGTTTTTT. J is TRBJ1-4 and V is TRBV4-1, with a possible D match to TRBD1 (6 bases). V lost 4 bases, J lost 2 bases, and 11 bases lay in between. CDR1 is MGHRA and CDR2 is YSYEKL in the germline V gene. CDR3 length equals 15 residues.

This clone occurred a few times. V gene TRBV7-9 combines with J gene TRBJ1-5, with no clear D. This CDR3 has 12 residues. In germline, CDR1 is SEHNR, CDR2 FQNEAQ (reference sequence). The V and J ends lost 5 bases and 4 bases respectively, with 6 bases between them. The CDR3 DNA sequence: TGTGCCAGCAGCAACGTTAATCAGCCCCAGCATTTT. It specifies CASSNVNQPQHF. The full variable domain, its missing parts supplied by reference TRBV7-9 and TRBJ1-5, is DTGVSQNPRHKITKRGQNVTFRCDPISEHNRLYWYRQTLGQGPEFLTYFQNEAQLEKSRLLSDRFSAERPKGSFSTLEIQRTEQGDSAMYLCASSNVNQPQHFGDGTRLSIL.

V gene TRBV7-2 combines with J gene TRBJ2-1; 7 bases map to TRBD2. V lost 1 base and J lost 4; bases outside the gene matches: 7. The CDR3 loop spans 16 amino acids. Germline assignment: CDR1 SGHTA and CDR2 FQGNSA. CDR3: CASSLDPAGRYNEQFF. The CDR3, as DNA: TGTGCCAGCAGCTTAGATCCAGCGGGGCGATACAATGAGCAGTTCTTC.

V is TRBV29-1 and J is TRBJ2-1; the D call may be TRBD1 or TRBD2 (5 bases each). The germline V gene encodes CDR1 SQVTM and CDR2 ANQGSEA. V was trimmed by 2 bases and J by 8 bases, leaving 13 bases between them. The CDR3 is made up of 13 amino acids. DNA of the CDR3: TGCAGCGTTGAATCGGGACGAGCGGATGAGCAGTTCTTC. Its protein product is CSVESGRADEQFF.

The chain combines TRBV19 with TRBJ1-3; a weak D match, TRBD1 (6 bases). There are 15 residues in the CDR3. Germline-derived CDR1 and CDR2 are LNHDA and SQIVND (reference sequence). The CDR3 sequence: CAAAGAPRSGNTIYF. Here the CDR3 DNA reads TGTGCAGCCGCAGGGGCTCCTCGCTCTGGAAACACCATATATTTT.

The V gene is TRBV19, the J gene TRBJ1-5; no reliable D call. The CDR3 is 15 amino acids. Germline CDR1 is LNHDA and CDR2 is SQIVND (reference sequence). V was shortened by 4 bases and J by 2 bases, with 12 bases between the two germline ends. The CDR3 DNA sequence: TGTGCCAGTAGTAGGCGGGAACAGCGCAATCAGCCCCAGCATTTT. It is translated as CASSRREQRNQPQHF.

The chain has TRBV19 and TRBJ1-1; D gene uncertain. In germline, CDR1 is LNHDA, CDR2 SQIVND (reference sequence). Trimming removed 1 base at V and 0 bases at J, with 3 bases between. There are 13 residues in the CDR3. The CDR3 region has the DNA TGTGCCAGTAGTATAGCTATGAACACTGAAGCTTTCTTT. This sequence encodes CASSIAMNTEAFF.

This chain connects TRBV9 to TRBJ2-5; 11 nucleotides align to TRBD1. The CDR3 spans 17 residues. From germline, CDR1 is SGDLS and CDR2 YYNGEE. V shed 2 bases, J shed 5 bases, and the junction held 11 bases outside the gene matches. The CDR3 region is CASSVALGQGGQETQYF. CDR3 nucleotides: TGTGCCAGCAGCGTGGCCTTGGGACAGGGGGGTCAGGAGACCCAGTACTTC.

This clone appeared a few times. The chain recombines TRBV6-1 with TRBJ2-7; maybe TRBD1 (5 bases). The CDR3 covers 13 residues. Trimming shortened V by 4 bases and J by 3 bases, and 10 bases separated the two germline ends. Germline CDR1 is MNHNS and CDR2 is SASEGT. CDR3: CASSVKQGYEQYF. The CDR3 coding sequence is TGTGCCAGCAGTGTAAAGCAGGGCTACGAGCAGTACTTC.